These T cell receptor beta chains were read from a single sample in a study of monozygotic twins with inflammatory bowel disease. TCRdb re-called the 5' RACE reads; one entry per CDR3 protein, DNA not given. The table for this sample gives approximately 400,000 distinct CDR3 sequences. Sequencing was done on a sample of blood. Receptors originate from a human donor with ulcerative colitis or Crohn's disease, or a healthy co-twin of an affected twin (not recorded which). CDR3s include the opening cysteine and the closing phenylalanine or tryptophan. Each record gives: V gene, J gene, CDR3 protein.

>TRBV7-2|TRBJ2-3
CASSPSGIVDTQYF
>TRBV7-9|TRBJ2-7
CASSLTGGSSYEQYF
>TRBV29-1|TRBJ2-2
CSVEGNTGELFF
>TRBV20-1|TRBJ2-7
CSVGTSGHYEQYF
>TRBV3-1|TRBJ2-7
CASSPPRSYEQYF
>TRBV29-1|TRBJ1-1
CSVTTLERAFF
>TRBV2|TRBJ1-6
CASSGGSYGNSPLHF
>TRBV6-5|TRBJ1-3
CASSYGGGVAGNTIYF
>TRBV7-2|TRBJ2-5
CASSHGTFQETQYF
>TRBV5-1|TRBJ2-5
CASSLDIILRGEQETQYF
>TRBV5-1|TRBJ2-1
CASSRTTSGGRVNEQFF
>TRBV12-5|TRBJ2-3
CASGSLSSTDTQYF
>TRBV3-1|TRBJ2-7
CASSQAGRDSEQYF
>TRBV5-1|TRBJ2-7
CASTEPGAYEQYF
>TRBV20-1|TRBJ2-5
CSALGPGSETQYF
>TRBV6-6|TRBJ1-1
CASCTRGTEAFF
>TRBV20-1|TRBJ2-1
CRAQKGSNEQFF
>TRBV4-2|TRBJ2-1
CASSQVSLYNEQFF
>TRBV5-8|TRBJ2-5
CASRQGAFETQYF
>TRBV20-1|TRBJ1-1
CSAQKTGGLVTEAFF
>TRBV13|TRBJ1-3
CASSHRAGNTIYF
>TRBV19|TRBJ2-6
CASSLYKPGQGASGANVLTF
>TRBV7-2|TRBJ2-1
CASSLSTRRVVNEQFF
>TRBV10-3|TRBJ2-1
CAISADSGTNNYNEQFF
>TRBV7-2|TRBJ1-1
CASSPKTGTRRTEAFF
>TRBV3-1|TRBJ2-3
CASSQVRGDTQYF
>TRBV7-3|TRBJ2-1
CASSPGRGWNEQFF
>TRBV5-5|TRBJ2-1
CASTQDRGGPEQFF
>TRBV7-9|TRBJ2-1
CAGSRRTGDEQFF
>TRBV5-4|TRBJ2-1
CASSSGALVGRAEQFF
>TRBV5-1|TRBJ2-1
CASSRGLGTDYNEQFF
>TRBV24-1|TRBJ1-2
CATSDPAGGYTF
>TRBV18|TRBJ2-1
CASSTTGGSYNEQFF
>TRBV11-2|TRBJ2-5
CASSTRGAISQGQETQYF
>TRBV5-6|TRBJ1-5
CASTRGTGQFGPQHF
>TRBV21-1|TRBJ2-1
CASSKLRTGGRNEQFF
>TRBV5-6|TRBJ2-1
CASNPYGRGEQFF
>TRBV7-8|TRBJ1-1
CASSLLRKTNTEAFF
>TRBV19|TRBJ2-1
CASSIVRASGSWEQFF
>TRBV29-1|TRBJ2-2
CSVTKPGNLNTGELFF
>TRBV6-5|TRBJ2-1
CASWTVIDEQFF
>TRBV5-1|TRBJ2-7
CASSRGQGEYEQYF
>TRBV4-1|TRBJ2-1
CASSQEGGTSYNEQFF
>TRBV20-1|TRBJ1-1
CSALQGPHTEAFF
>TRBV15|TRBJ1-1
CATSRDRMNTEAFF
>TRBV27|TRBJ1-1
CASSLLTGGSAEAFF
>TRBV5-1|TRBJ2-3
CASSLALFSSTDTQYF
>TRBV27|TRBJ2-7
CASGTGLAYEQYF
>TRBV7-2|TRBJ2-1
CASSLVGRISSYNEQFF
>TRBV5-1|TRBJ2-7
CASSLVKGAFEQYF
>TRBV6-5|TRBJ2-3
CASKFQGRTDTQYF